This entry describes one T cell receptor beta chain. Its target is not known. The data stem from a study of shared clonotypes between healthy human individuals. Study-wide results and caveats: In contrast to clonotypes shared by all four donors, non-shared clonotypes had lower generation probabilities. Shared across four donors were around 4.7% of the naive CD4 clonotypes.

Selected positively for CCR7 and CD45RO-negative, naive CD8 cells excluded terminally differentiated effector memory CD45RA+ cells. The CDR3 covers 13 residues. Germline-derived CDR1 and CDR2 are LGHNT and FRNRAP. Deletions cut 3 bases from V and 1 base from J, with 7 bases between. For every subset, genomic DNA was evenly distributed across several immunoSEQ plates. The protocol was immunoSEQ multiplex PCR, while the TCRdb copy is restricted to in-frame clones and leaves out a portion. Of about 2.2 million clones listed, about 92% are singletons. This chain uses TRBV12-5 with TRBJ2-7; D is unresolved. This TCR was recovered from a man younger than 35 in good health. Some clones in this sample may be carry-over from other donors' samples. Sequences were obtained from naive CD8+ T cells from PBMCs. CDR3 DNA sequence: TGTGCTAGTGGTTTCGACGGTTCCTACGAGCAGTACTTC. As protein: CASGFDGSYEQYF.